The next 17 T cell receptor beta chains were all read from a single sample in a study of radiation and T cells in renal cell carcinoma (dated by TCRdb to about 2020). Library generation was performed with the immunoSEQ multiplex PCR assay. TCRdb obtained this table from immuneACCESS and retained in-frame rearrangements with V and J assigned. These tables miss some clones; where compared with another copy, unresolved V genes account for less than half of the shortfall, and the remainder is unexplained. In all, the sample holds 100,000 to 150,000 clones, and roughly 80% of those were seen once. About 2.9% of the sample is held by the ten biggest clonotypes. The meaning of the sample's time point label: baseline pretreatment blood. What this sample's treatment or condition label stands for: 15 Gy SBRT to primary tumor, nephrectomy 4 weeks later. Source: blood, taken from a patient whose treatment included radiotherapy and nephrectomy. The receptors derive from a woman aged 60 to 75 with renal cell carcinoma.

CDR3 region: CASSLLQVEAEKLFF. CDR3 bases: TGTGCCAGCAGCCTATTGCAGGTCGAGGCTGAAAAACTGTTTTTT. J is TRBJ1-4 and V is TRBV6-5; no firm D call. Trimming removed 6 bases at V and 7 bases at J, with 18 bases between. This CDR3 comprises 15 residues. Germline CDR1 is MNHEY and CDR2 is SVGAGI.

CDR3 region: CAGKLDRLTEQFF. CDR3 coding DNA: TGTGCCGGTAAATTGGACAGGTTGACTGAGCAGTTCTTC. This chain joins TRBV2 and TRBJ2-1; 7 bases align to TRBD1. Unmatched junction bases numbered 13, after V lost 11 bases and J lost 9 bases. The CDR3 length is 13 residues. Germline loops: CDR1 SNHLY, CDR2 FYNNEI.

V is TRBV9 and J is TRBJ1-4, with 7 bases identical to TRBD1. Germline V gene data show CDR1 as SGDLS and CDR2 as YYNGEE. The length of the CDR3 is 17 residues. V lost 0 bases, J lost 1 base, and 6 bases stayed unmatched. CDR3 in DNA: TGTGCCAGCAGCGTAGGACAGGGAGGGGTAACTAATGAAAAACTGTTTTTT. Translating gives CASSVGQGGVTNEKLFF.

The chain links TRBV19 to TRBJ2-3, with 11 bases fitting TRBD2. Per germline, CDR1 LNHDA and CDR2 SQIVND (reference sequence). The V and J ends lost 7 bases and 2 bases, in that order; junction bases with no gene match: 2. The CDR3 contains 14 residues. Here the CDR3 reads CASKLAGVTDTQYF. CDR3 bases: TGTGCCAGTAAACTAGCGGGGGTCACAGATACGCAGTATTTT. The full variable domain, its missing parts supplied by reference TRBV19 and TRBJ2-3, is DGGITQSPKYLFRKEGQNVTLSCEQNLNHDAMYWYRQDPGQGLRLIYYSQIVNDFQKGDIAEGYSVSREKKESFPLTVTSAQKNPTAFYLCASKLAGVTDTQYFGPGTRLTVL.

This chain links TRBV6-5 with TRBJ1-1, with TRBD1 identical over 12 bases. There are 15 residues in the CDR3. The V and J ends lost 4 bases and 4 bases, in that order; junction bases with no gene match: 4. Germline V CDR1 and CDR2: MNHEY, SVGAGI. The CDR3 DNA reads as TGTGCCAGCAGTTCCGGGACAGGGGGCACCACTGAAGCTTTCTTT. It translates to CASSSGTGGTTEAFF.

The chain employs TRBV29-1 and TRBJ2-2; unclear D gene. Germline V gene sequence: CDR1 SQVTM, CDR2 ANQGSEA. V was trimmed by 4 bases and J by 2 bases, leaving 11 bases between them. The CDR3 sequence is 14 residues long. For the CDR3, the DNA is TGCAGCGTTGTCCTCAGGAGAAACACCGGGGAGCTGTTTTTT. Translation gives CSVVLRRNTGELFF.

The chain has TRBV4-1 and TRBJ2-3; 7 bases are a match to TRBD2. The CDR3 sequence is 15 residues long. CDR1 is MGHRA and CDR2 is YSYEKL in the germline V gene. J lost 4 bases, V lost 1 base, and 5 bases had no gene match. Here the CDR3 reads CASSQAGGSPDTQYF. The CDR3 nucleotides read TGCGCCAGCAGCCAAGCCGGCGGGAGCCCAGATACGCAGTATTTT.

The rearrangement links TRBV5-1 to TRBJ2-7; 9 nucleotides align to TRBD1. The V segment lost 4 bases and the J segment 2 bases; nucleotides outside the gene matches: 4. This CDR3 is built from 14 residues. CDR1 and CDR2 from the germline V gene are SGHRS and YFSETQ. CDR3 bases: TGCGCCAGCAGCCCCGGGACAGGGCCCTACGAGCAGTACTTC. This codes for CASSPGTGPYEQYF.

The V call is TRBV7-6, the J call TRBJ2-6; no clear D gene. CDR1 SGHVS and CDR2 FNYEAQ come from the germline V gene. Trimming pared 0 bases from V and 0 bases from J, leaving 9 bases between. This CDR3 is 17 amino acids long. CDR3 protein: CASSLAPASSGANVLTF. Here the CDR3 DNA reads TGTGCCAGCAGCTTAGCACCGGCGTCCTCTGGGGCCAACGTCCTGACTTTC.

The rearrangement links TRBV5-4 to TRBJ1-1; 11 bases agree with TRBD1. V lost 3 bases and J lost 0; bases outside the gene matches: 4. This CDR3 contains 16 residues. Germline CDR1 and CDR2: SGHNT and YYREEE (reference sequence). In DNA, the CDR3 is TGTGCCAGCAGCTCCGGACAGGGGGCGATGAACACTGAAGCTTTCTTT. The encoded protein is CASSSGQGAMNTEAFF.

The genes are TRBV7-9 and TRBJ2-5; unclear D gene. V was trimmed by 3 bases and J by 5 bases, leaving 10 bases between them. Germline V gene data show CDR1 as SEHNR and CDR2 as FQNEAQ (reference sequence). There are 13 residues in the CDR3. As DNA, the CDR3 is TGTGCCAGCAGCTTGATGGGATCGGAGACCCAGTACTTC. It is translated as CASSLMGSETQYF. The full variable domain, completed using reference TRBV7-9 and TRBJ2-5, is DTGVSQNPRHKITKRGQNVTFRCDPISEHNRLYWYRQTLGQGPEFLTYFQNEAQLEKSRLLSDRFSAERPKGSFSTLEIQRTEQGDSAMYLCASSLMGSETQYFGPGTRLLVL.

The chain is built from TRBV18 and TRBJ1-5; perhaps TRBD1 as D (5 bases). V was shortened by 6 bases and J by 7 bases, with 13 bases between the two germline ends. The CDR3 runs to 13 residues. Per germline, CDR1 KGHSH and CDR2 LQKENI. The CDR3 loop reads CASSPGGRQPQHF. In DNA, the CDR3 is TGTGCCAGCTCGCCCGGGGGTCGCCAGCCCCAGCATTTT.

Here the CDR3 DNA reads TGTGCCAGCAGCTTAACACTAGCGGGGACGCATGAGCAGTTCTTC. Translated, it gives CASSLTLAGTHEQFF. This chain connects TRBV7-6 to TRBJ2-1; TRBD2 aligns across 10 bases. The CDR3 sequence is 15 residues long. J gave up 8 bases and V 2 bases, and 6 bases lay outside the gene matches. Germline values: CDR1 SGHVS, CDR2 FNYEAQ.

The chain carries TRBV10-3 and TRBJ1-3; D is ambiguous. Trimming cost V 1 base and J 0 bases, with 7 bases left between them. The CDR3 extends over 15 amino acids. Germline values: CDR1 ENHRY, CDR2 SYGVKD. CDR3 region: CAISEWASSGNTIYF. The CDR3 DNA reads TGTGCCATCAGTGAGTGGGCCAGCTCTGGAAACACCATATATTTT.

The chain carries TRBV11-1 and TRBJ2-3; D may be TRBD1 (5 bases). Per germline, CDR1 SGHAT and CDR2 FQDESV (reference sequence). The CDR3 covers 13 residues. The chain's CDR3 is CANSGSPTDTQYF. DNA for the CDR3: TGTGCGAATTCAGGGTCCCCCACAGATACGCAGTATTTT.

The chain combines TRBV5-1 with TRBJ2-5; TRBD1 aligns across 9 bases. The CDR3 has 15 residues. The J segment lost 5 bases and the V segment lost 4 bases, leaving 9 bases of the junction unmatched. Germline V lookup: CDR1 SGHRS, CDR2 YFSETQ. The CDR3 sequence is CASSVGTGLQETQYF. CDR3 coding DNA: TGCGCCAGCAGCGTCGGGACAGGGCTTCAGGAGACCCAGTACTTC.

There are a few counts of this clone. This rearrangement joins TRBV7-2 to TRBJ1-5; weak D call: TRBD1 (5 bases). CDR3 length equals 12 residues. Looked up from germline, CDR1 is SGHTA and CDR2 is FQGNSA. V was trimmed by 1 base and J by 14 bases, leaving 12 bases between them. CDR3 bases: TGTGCCAGCAGCTTAGAGTTGGGGGTTGAGCATTTT. Amino acid sequence: CASSLELGVEHF.